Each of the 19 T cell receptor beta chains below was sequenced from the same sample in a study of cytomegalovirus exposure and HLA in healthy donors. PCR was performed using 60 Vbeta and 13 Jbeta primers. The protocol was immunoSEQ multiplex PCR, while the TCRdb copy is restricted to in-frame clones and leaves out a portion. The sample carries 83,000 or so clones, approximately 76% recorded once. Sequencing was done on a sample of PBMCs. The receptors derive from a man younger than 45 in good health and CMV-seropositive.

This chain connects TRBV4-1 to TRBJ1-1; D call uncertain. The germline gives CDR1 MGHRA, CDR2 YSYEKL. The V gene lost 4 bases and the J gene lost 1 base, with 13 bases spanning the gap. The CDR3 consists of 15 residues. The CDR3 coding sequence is TGCGCCAGCAGCCCCCGGGTCAGTTCGAACACTGAAGCTTTCTTT. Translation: CASSPRVSSNTEAFF.

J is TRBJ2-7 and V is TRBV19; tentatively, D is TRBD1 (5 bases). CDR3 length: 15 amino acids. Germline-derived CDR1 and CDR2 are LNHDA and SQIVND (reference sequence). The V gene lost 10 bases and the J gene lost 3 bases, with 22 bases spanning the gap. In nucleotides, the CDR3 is TGTGCCACCCGGCAGGGTGAGAGCTTGCGCTACGAGCAGTACTTC. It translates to CATRQGESLRYEQYF. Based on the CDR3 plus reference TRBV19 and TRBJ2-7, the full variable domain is DGGITQSPKYLFRKEGQNVTLSCEQNLNHDAMYWYRQDPGQGLRLIYYSQIVNDFQKGDIAEGYSVSREKKESFPLTVTSAQKNPTAFYLCATRQGESLRYEQYFGPGTRLTVT.

The CDR3 protein is CASSFRDRAQDTQYF. CDR3 sequence (DNA): TGTGCCAGCAGCTTTAGGGACAGGGCTCAAGATACGCAGTATTTT. The gene calls are TRBV13 and TRBJ2-3, with 9 bases aligning to TRBD1. V lost 3 bases to trimming and J lost 5 bases; unmatched junction nucleotides: 6. Looked up from germline, CDR1 is PRHDT and CDR2 is FYEKMQ (reference sequence). This CDR3 is 15 amino acids long.

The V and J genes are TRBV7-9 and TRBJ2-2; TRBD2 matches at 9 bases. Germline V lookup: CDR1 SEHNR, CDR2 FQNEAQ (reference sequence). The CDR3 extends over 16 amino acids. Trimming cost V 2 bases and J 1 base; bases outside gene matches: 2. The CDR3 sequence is CASSLLAGLNTGELFF. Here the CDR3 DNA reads TGTGCCAGCAGCTTACTAGCGGGGCTGAACACCGGGGAGCTGTTTTTT.

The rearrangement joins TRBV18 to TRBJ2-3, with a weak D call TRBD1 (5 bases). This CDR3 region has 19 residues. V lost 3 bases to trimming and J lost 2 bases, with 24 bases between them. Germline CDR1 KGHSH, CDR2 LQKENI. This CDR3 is CASSPALHSTELYTDTQYF. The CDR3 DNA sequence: TGTGCCAGCTCACCTGCTTTACATTCGACAGAACTATACACAGATACGCAGTATTTT.

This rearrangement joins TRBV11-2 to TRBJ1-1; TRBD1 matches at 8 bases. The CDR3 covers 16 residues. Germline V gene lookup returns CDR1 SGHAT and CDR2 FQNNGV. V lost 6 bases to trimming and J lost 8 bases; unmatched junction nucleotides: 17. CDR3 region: CASRQPGQDNKIEAFF. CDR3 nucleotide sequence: TGTGCCAGCAGGCAACCGGGACAGGACAATAAAATAGAAGCTTTCTTT. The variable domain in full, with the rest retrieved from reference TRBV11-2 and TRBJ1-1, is EAGVAQSPRYKIIEKRQSVAFWCNPISGHATLYWYQQILGQGPKLLIQFQNNGVVDDSQLPKDRFSAERLKGVDSTLKIQPAKLEDSAVYLCASRQPGQDNKIEAFFGQGTRLTVV.

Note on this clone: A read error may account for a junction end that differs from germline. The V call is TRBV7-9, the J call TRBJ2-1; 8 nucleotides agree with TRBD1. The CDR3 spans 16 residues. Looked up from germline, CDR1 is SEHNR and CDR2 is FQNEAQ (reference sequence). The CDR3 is CSSSSTGTGLYNEQFF. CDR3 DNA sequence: TGTTCCAGCAGTTCCACCGGGACAGGTCTCTACAATGAGCAGTTCTTC.

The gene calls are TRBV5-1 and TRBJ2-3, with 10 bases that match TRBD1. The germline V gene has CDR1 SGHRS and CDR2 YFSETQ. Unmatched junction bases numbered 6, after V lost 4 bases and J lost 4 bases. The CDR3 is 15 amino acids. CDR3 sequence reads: CASSQGQGIPDTQYF. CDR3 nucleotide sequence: TGCGCCAGCAGCCAGGGACAGGGGATCCCAGATACGCAGTATTTT.

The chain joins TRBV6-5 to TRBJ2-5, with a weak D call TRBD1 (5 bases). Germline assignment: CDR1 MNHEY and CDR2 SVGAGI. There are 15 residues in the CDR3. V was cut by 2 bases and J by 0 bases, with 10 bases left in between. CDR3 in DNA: TGTGCCAGCAGTTACCGAGACAGCTACCAAGAGACCCAGTACTTC. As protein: CASSYRDSYQETQYF.

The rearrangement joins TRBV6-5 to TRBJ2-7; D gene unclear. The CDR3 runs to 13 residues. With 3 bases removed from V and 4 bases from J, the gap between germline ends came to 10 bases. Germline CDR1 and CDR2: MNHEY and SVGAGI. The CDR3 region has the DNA TGTGCCAGCAGTTATGGTGGGCAATACGAGCAGTACTTC. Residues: CASSYGGQYEQYF.

The CDR3 here is CASSFPLIGPDIGPLHF. In DNA, the CDR3 is TGTGCCAGCAGCTTCCCACTGATAGGCCCGGACATTGGGCCCCTCCACTTT. The chain couples TRBV13 to TRBJ1-6, with D possibly being TRBD1 (5 bases). The V gene lost 3 bases and the J gene lost 13 bases, with 25 bases spanning the gap. CDR3 length: 17 amino acids. Germline V gene sequence: CDR1 PRHDT, CDR2 FYEKMQ (reference sequence).

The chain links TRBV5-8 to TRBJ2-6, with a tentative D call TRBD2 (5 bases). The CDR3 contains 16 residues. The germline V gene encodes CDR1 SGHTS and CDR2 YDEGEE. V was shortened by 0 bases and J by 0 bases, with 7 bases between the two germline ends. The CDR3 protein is CASSLDGISGANVLTF. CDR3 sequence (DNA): TGTGCCAGCAGCTTGGACGGGATCTCTGGGGCCAACGTCCTGACTTTC.

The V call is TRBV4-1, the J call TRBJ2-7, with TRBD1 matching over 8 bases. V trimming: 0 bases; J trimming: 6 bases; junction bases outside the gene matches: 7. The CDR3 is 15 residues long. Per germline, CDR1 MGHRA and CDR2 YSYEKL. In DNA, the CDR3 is TGCGCCAGCAGCCAAGACATAGGGACAGGCAGCGAGCAGTACTTC. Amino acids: CASSQDIGTGSEQYF.

The CDR3 region is CASRLAGAYEQYF. The CDR3 DNA reads TGTGCCAGCAGACTAGCGGGGGCCTACGAGCAGTACTTC. The genes are TRBV5-4 and TRBJ2-7, with 11 bases lining up with TRBD2. J gave up 2 bases and V 5 bases, and 0 bases lay outside the gene matches. This CDR3 region has 13 residues. The germline V gene encodes CDR1 SGHNT and CDR2 YYREEE (reference sequence).

Here the CDR3 reads CASSIGLGSSYEQYF. The CDR3 DNA reads as TGCGCCAGCAGCATAGGACTGGGAAGCTCCTACGAGCAGTACTTC. This sequence joins TRBV5-1 and TRBJ2-7, with a tentative D call TRBD2 (5 bases). CDR3 length: 15 residues. V lost 4 bases to trimming and J lost 0 bases, with 14 bases between them. The germline V gene encodes CDR1 SGHRS and CDR2 YFSETQ. The full variable domain, completed using reference TRBV5-1 and TRBJ2-7, is KAGVTQTPRYLIKTRGQQVTLSCSPISGHRSVSWYQQTPGQGLQFLFEYFSETQRNKGNFPGRFSGRQFSNSRSEMNVSTLELGDSALYLCASSIGLGSSYEQYFGPGTRLTVT.

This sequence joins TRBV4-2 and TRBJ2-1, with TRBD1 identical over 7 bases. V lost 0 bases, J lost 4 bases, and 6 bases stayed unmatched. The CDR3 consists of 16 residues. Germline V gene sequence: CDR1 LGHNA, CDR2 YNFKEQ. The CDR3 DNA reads TGTGCCAGCAGCCAAGAGACAGGGAACCAATACAATGAGCAGTTCTTC. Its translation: CASSQETGNQYNEQFF.

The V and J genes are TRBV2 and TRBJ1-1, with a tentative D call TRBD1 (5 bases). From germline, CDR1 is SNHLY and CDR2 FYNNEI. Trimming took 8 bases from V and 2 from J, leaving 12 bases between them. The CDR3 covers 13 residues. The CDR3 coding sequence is TGTGCCAGCCGACCGGGGGTAAACACTGAAGCTTTCTTT. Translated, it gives CASRPGVNTEAFF.

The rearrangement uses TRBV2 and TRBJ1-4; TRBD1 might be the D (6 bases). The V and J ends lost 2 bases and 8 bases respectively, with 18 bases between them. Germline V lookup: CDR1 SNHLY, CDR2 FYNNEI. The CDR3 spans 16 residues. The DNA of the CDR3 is TGTGCCAGCAGTGAACCAGAGGGGGGGGTCTGGGAAAAACTGTTTTTT. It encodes CASSEPEGGVWEKLFF.

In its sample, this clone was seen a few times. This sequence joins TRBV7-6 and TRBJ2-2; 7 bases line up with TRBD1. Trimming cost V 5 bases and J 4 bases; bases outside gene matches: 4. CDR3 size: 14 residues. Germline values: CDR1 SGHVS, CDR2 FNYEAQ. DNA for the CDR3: TGTGCCAGCAGCCCCGACAGGGTCACCGGGGAGCTGTTTTTT. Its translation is CASSPDRVTGELFF.